This T cell receptor (beta chain) appears in the sequencing data of a study of T cells in Graves' hyperthyroidism and ophthalmopathy. This CDR3 has 14 amino acids. Germline V gives CDR1 MDHEN, CDR2 SYDVKM. Trimming took off 6 bases at V and 1 base at J, with 10 bases between the two ends. This clonotype has at least ten counts. RNA transcripts yielded amplified TCR beta CDR3 regions. With the HTBI primer set, the TCR CDR3 went through a first round of RT-PCR. TCRdb processed the multiplex PCR reads anew with MiXCR; each CDR3 protein has one entry. This table has some 530,000 distinct CDR3 sequences, 22% appearing once.

The TCR originated in a woman in her 70s with Graves' ophthalmopathy. Sequencing input: blood. The J gene is TRBJ1-3, the V gene TRBV28; D not certain. The CDR3: CASRLSGSGNTIYF. The CDR3 DNA reads as TGTGCCAGCAGACTTTCAGGTTCTGGAAACACCATATATTTT.